A selection of T cell receptor beta chains follows, all from one sample in a study of blood T cells in healthy people across ages. TCRdb redid the calling of the 5' RACE reads with MiXCR, one entry per CDR3 protein. The sample has 2 million or so distinct CDR3 sequences; roughly 50% are singletons. Sequencing was carried out using blood. These receptors all stem from a middle-aged woman in good health. CDR3s include the opening cysteine and the closing phenylalanine or tryptophan. The D gene is left open where the match is weak. Clone size, where shown, is once, few, many, or a class for clones that have expanded.

>.|TRBV7-6|16|TRBJ1-5|.
CASSLRGGVMYVPQHF
TGTGCCAGCAGCTTACGGGGAGGGGTTATGTATGTCCCCCAGCATTTT
>.|TRBV24-1|16|TRBJ2-1|TRBD2
CATSDPPSGGKNEQFF
TGTGCCACCAGTGATCCTCCGAGCGGGGGGAAGAATGAGCAGTTCTTC
>few|TRBV27|15|TRBJ2-1|TRBD1
CASSFGTGIYNEQFF
TGTGCCAGCAGTTTTGGGACAGGGATATACAATGAGCAGTTCTTC
>.|TRBV3-1|14|TRBJ2-5|.
CASSLNGRVETQYF
TGTGCCAGCAGCCTAAACGGCAGGGTAGAGACCCAGTACTTC
>.|TRBV15|16|TRBJ2-1|TRBD1
CATSRDLQGSYHEQFF
TGTGCCACCAGCAGAGATCTACAGGGGAGCTACCATGAGCAGTTCTTC
>.|TRBV7-7|16|TRBJ2-5|TRBD2
CASSQGGGSLQETQYF
TGTGCTAGCAGCCAAGGCGGGGGGTCCCTCCAAGAGACCCAGTACTTC
>.|TRBV28|14|TRBJ1-6|.
CASSLQGKESPLHF
TGTGCCAGCAGTTTGCAGGGGAAGGAATCACCCCTCCACTTT
>.|TRBV7-2|13|TRBJ2-7|.
CASKMTRTSEQYF
TGTGCCAGCAAAATGACTAGGACGAGCGAGCAGTACTTC
>.|TRBV7-2|16|TRBJ2-5|TRBD2
CASSLAGGRWQETQYF
TGTGCCAGCAGCTTAGCCGGGGGGAGGTGGCAAGAGACCCAGTACTTC
>few|TRBV20-1|16|TRBJ2-3|TRBD2
CSARGSTRGGQITQYF
TGCAGTGCTAGAGGGTCTACGCGGGGGGGCCAGATAACGCAGTATTTT
>.|TRBV28|14|TRBJ2-1|TRBD2
CASRGGRVGGEQFF
TGTGCCAGCAGGGGGGGGAGGGTAGGCGGTGAGCAGTTCTTC
>.|TRBV6-6|15|TRBJ2-7|.
CASSYVRKPGWEQYF
TGTGCCAGCAGTTACGTAAGAAAACCGGGATGGGAGCAGTACTTC
>.|TRBV7-2|15|TRBJ1-6|.
CASSFGSTYNSPLHF
TGTGCCAGCAGCTTCGGGAGTACCTATAATTCACCCCTCCACTTT
>.|TRBV7-2|14|TRBJ2-5|.
CASSPGVYQGTQYF
TGTGCCAGCAGCCCAGGTGTCTATCAAGGGACCCAGTACTTC
>.|TRBV6-2/TRBV6-3|14|TRBJ1-6|.
CASSYLGRDSPLHF
TGTGCCAGCAGTTACCTCGGCAGGGATTCACCCCTCCACTTT
>.|TRBV7-8|17|TRBJ2-5|TRBD2
CASRPGTSGGSGETQYF
TGTGCCAGCAGGCCCGGGACTAGCGGGGGTTCCGGGGAGACCCAGTACTTC
>few|TRBV6-5|15|TRBJ1-2|TRBD1
CASSYRDRRAIGYTF
TGTGCCAGCAGTTACCGGGACAGGAGGGCCATTGGCTACACCTTC
>.|TRBV11-2|13|TRBJ1-4|TRBD1
CANSTGACRKLFF
TGTGCCAACTCGACAGGGGCGTGCCGAAAACTGTTTTTT
>few|TRBV6-5|14|TRBJ2-7|TRBD2
CASQKRGPQYEQYF
TGTGCCAGTCAAAAGCGGGGGCCCCAATACGAGCAGTACTTC
>few|TRBV27|14|TRBJ2-7|TRBD2
CASSALAGVYEQYF
TGTGCCAGCAGCGCACTAGCGGGGGTTTACGAGCAGTACTTC
>.|TRBV20-1|16|TRBJ1-5|.
CSARKDLGSRNQPQHF
TGCAGTGCTAGAAAGGACCTAGGGTCCCGCAATCAGCCCCAGCATTTT
>.|TRBV18|15|TRBJ2-1|TRBD1
CASSATGVGDNEQFF
TGTGCCAGCTCTGCGACAGGGGTTGGGGACAATGAGCAGTTCTTC
>.|TRBV12-3/TRBV12-4|16|TRBJ2-5|TRBD1
CASSEHRGEVQETQYF
TGTGCCAGCAGCGAACACAGGGGGGAAGTGCAGGAGACCCAGTACTTC
>.|TRBV20-1|11|TRBJ2-4|.
CSALAKNIQYF
TGCAGTGCCCTAGCCAAAAACATTCAGTACTTC
>.|TRBV6-2/TRBV6-3|11|TRBJ1-6|.
CASSYDGPLHF
TGTGCCAGCAGTTACGATGGGCCCCTCCACTTT
>.|TRBV20-1|15|TRBJ2-5|TRBD1
CSTRGWGQGGETQYF
TGCAGTACCCGCGGCTGGGGACAGGGAGGAGAGACCCAGTACTTC
>.|TRBV20-1|15|TRBJ2-5|.
CSAPQQLWPWETQYF
TGCAGTGCCCCCCAACAATTATGGCCGTGGGAGACCCAGTACTTC
>few|TRBV7-9|16|TRBJ2-4|TRBD1
CASSLQGASAKNIQYF
TGTGCCAGCAGTTTACAGGGGGCGTCAGCCAAAAACATTCAGTACTTC
>.|TRBV6-6|17|TRBJ2-7|TRBD2
CASSYPRGGRGNYEQYF
TGTGCCAGCAGTTACCCTCGGGGGGGCAGGGGAAATTACGAGCAGTACTTC
>.|TRBV9|15|TRBJ1-1|.
CASSEAQRSNTEAFF
TGTGCCAGCAGCGAAGCACAGAGGTCGAACACTGAAGCTTTCTTT
>.|TRBV4-3|17|TRBJ2-3|TRBD2
CASSQDTRTSGGDTQYF
TGCGCCAGCAGCCAAGACACCCGGACTAGCGGGGGAGATACGCAGTATTTT
>.|TRBV3-1|15|TRBJ2-7|TRBD1
CASSQGTGRNYEQYF
TGTGCCAGCAGCCAAGGGACAGGGAGGAACTACGAGCAGTACTTC
>.|TRBV12-3/TRBV12-4|15|TRBJ2-1|.
CASNSLGTSYNEQFF
TGTGCCAGCAACTCGTTAGGGACTTCCTACAATGAGCAGTTCTTC
>few|TRBV7-3|14|TRBJ2-3|.
CASSLTTVTDTQYF
TGTGCCAGCAGCTTGACAACGGTAACAGATACGCAGTATTTT
>.|TRBV2|14|TRBJ1-4|.
CASSGSGVEEKLFF
TGTGCCAGCAGTGGCTCAGGGGTAGAAGAAAAACTGTTTTTT
>.|TRBV18|14|TRBJ2-5|.
CASSPPMLWETQYF
TGTGCCAGCTCACCACCTATGTTGTGGGAGACCCAGTACTTC
>once|TRBV6-1|14|TRBJ2-3|TRBD1
CASTQGASTDTQYF
TGTGCCAGCACGCAGGGGGCTTCGACAGATACGCAGTATTTT
>many|TRBV2|13|TRBJ2-7|TRBD1
CASSLTGVHEQYF
TGTGCCAGCAGCCTGACAGGGGTCCACGAGCAGTACTTC
>few|TRBV27|18|TRBJ2-5|TRBD2
CASSLFGLAGDTQETQYF
TGTGCCAGCAGTTTATTTGGACTAGCGGGGGACACACAAGAGACCCAGTACTTC
>few|TRBV10-2|18|TRBJ2-5|.
CASSEFRGGPMTQETQYF
TGCGCCAGCAGTGAGTTCCGTGGGGGTCCAATGACCCAAGAGACCCAGTACTTC
>few|TRBV6-2/TRBV6-3|13|TRBJ2-1|.
CASRDLAYNEQFF
TGTGCCAGCCGGGACTTGGCTTACAATGAGCAGTTCTTC
>.|TRBV7-2|16|TRBJ1-4|.
CASSYIMEAIDEKLFF
TGTGCCAGCAGCTACATTATGGAGGCGATCGATGAAAAACTGTTTTTT
>.|TRBV9|14|TRBJ1-2|.
CASTPEGPNYGYTF
TGTGCCAGCACCCCAGAGGGGCCTAACTATGGCTACACCTTC
>.|TRBV4-1|14|TRBJ1-2|TRBD1
CASSLDREVYGYTF
TGCGCCAGCAGCTTGGACAGGGAGGTATATGGCTACACCTTC
>.|TRBV9|13|TRBJ2-1|.
CASSVYLYNEQFF
TGTGCCAGCAGCGTGTATTTATACAATGAGCAGTTCTTC
>.|TRBV6-2/TRBV6-3|13|TRBJ1-5|.
CASSYSWGQPQHF
TGTGCCAGCAGTTACAGTTGGGGACAGCCCCAGCATTTT
>few|TRBV29-1|15|TRBJ2-5|.
CSVRGMGVGMETQYF
TGCAGCGTTCGGGGGATGGGGGTGGGGATGGAGACCCAGTACTTC
>.|TRBV20-1|14|TRBJ2-7|TRBD1
CSARDRSGGDGQYF
TGCAGTGCTAGAGATCGGTCAGGGGGCGACGGGCAGTACTTC
>.|TRBV6-6|16|TRBJ2-3|TRBD2
CASRQSGTSVTDTQYF
TGTGCCAGCAGGCAATCCGGGACTAGTGTGACAGATACGCAGTATTTT
>few|TRBV27|16|TRBJ2-6|.
CASTPFGISGANVLTF
TGTGCCAGCACCCCCTTTGGGATTTCTGGGGCCAACGTCCTGACTTTC
>.|TRBV6-1|15|TRBJ2-5|TRBD1
CASSFMGQTQETQYF
TGTGCCAGCAGTTTCATGGGACAGACCCAAGAGACCCAGTACTTC
>.|TRBV19|14|TRBJ2-1|.
CASSMGRRGNEQFF
TGTGCCAGTAGTATGGGACGGAGGGGTAATGAGCAGTTCTTC
>.|TRBV7-9|14|TRBJ1-5|.
CASSRPGAGQPQHF
TGTGCCAGCAGCCGACCGGGGGCAGGACAGCCCCAGCATTTT
>.|TRBV11-2|17|TRBJ2-5|.
CANSLDTGGPGDETQYF
TGTGCCAACAGCTTAGATACTGGGGGTCCAGGGGATGAGACCCAGTACTTC
>.|TRBV28|15|TRBJ2-6|TRBD1
CASGSTGVGANVLTF
TGTGCCAGCGGAAGCACAGGGGTTGGGGCCAACGTCCTGACTTTC
>.|TRBV7-9|15|TRBJ2-1|.
CASSLGPSVYNEQFF
TGTGCCAGCAGCTTAGGGCCTTCGGTTTACAATGAGCAGTTCTTC
>.|TRBV9|14|TRBJ2-1|.
CASSGRGPVNEQFF
TGTGCCAGCAGCGGTAGGGGTCCGGTCAATGAGCAGTTCTTC
>.|TRBV28|15|TRBJ1-4|.
CASSPQTTTNEKLFF
TGTGCCAGCAGTCCGCAAACAACAACTAATGAAAAACTGTTTTTT
>.|TRBV21-1|13|TRBJ2-7|.
CASSKVGDYEQYF
TGTGCCAGCAGCAAAGTTGGAGACTACGAGCAGTACTTC
>.|TRBV7-2|15|TRBJ1-2|.
CASSLGGGGSYGYTF
TGTGCCAGCAGCTTAGGAGGAGGGGGTTCCTATGGCTACACCTTC